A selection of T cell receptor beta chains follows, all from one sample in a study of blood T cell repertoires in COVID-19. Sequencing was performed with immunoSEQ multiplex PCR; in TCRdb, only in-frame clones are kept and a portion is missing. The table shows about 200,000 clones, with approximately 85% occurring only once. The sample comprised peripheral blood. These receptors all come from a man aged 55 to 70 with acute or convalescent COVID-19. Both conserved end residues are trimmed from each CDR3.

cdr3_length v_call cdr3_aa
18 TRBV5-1 ASSPSGTGGIVRSYNEQF
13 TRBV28 ASSLQAGPNYGYT
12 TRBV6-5 ASSYQGQGGELF
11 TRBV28 ASSEPPPGGYT
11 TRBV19 ASSLGTGLGYT
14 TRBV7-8 ASSQPGTSRSYEQY
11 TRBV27 ASSFGGGAEAF
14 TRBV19 ASSIIRQSGANVLT
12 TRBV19 ASRTTGGGNEQF
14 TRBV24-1 ATSDSRTGNSSPLH
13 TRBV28 ASSLGGGTYNEQF
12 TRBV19 ASSVTGGTSGYT
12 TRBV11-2 ASSSRDRDYGYT
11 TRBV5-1 ASSRDSDQPQH
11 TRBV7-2 ASSSQENTEAF
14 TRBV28 ASSSRQVDGNEKLF
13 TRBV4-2 ASSQEGQGSAEAF